The TCR beta chain under discussion was sequenced for a study of T cells in Graves' hyperthyroidism and ophthalmopathy. The trim removed 5 bases at V and 1 base at J, leaving 6 bases unmatched. CDR3 length: 15 residues. Germline values: CDR1 MNHEY, CDR2 SMNVEV (reference sequence). Broader study findings: Ophthalmopathy was identified by the model a median approximately 6.9 months ahead of onset.

What was amplified from RNA transcripts were TCR beta CDR3 regions. TCR CDR3 regions were first amplified by RT-PCR with HTBI primers. TCRdb processed the multiplex PCR reads anew with MiXCR; each CDR3 protein has one entry. The top ten hold 7.5% to 8.5% of the sample, which has a few hundred thousand distinct CDR3 sequences, around 45% seen once. Concerning this clonotype: The antigen is undetermined.

This chain connects TRBV27 to TRBJ1-1; 8 nucleotides line up with TRBD1. Sequenced input: peripheral blood or thyroid tissue (not recorded which). The receptor's source is a woman under 30 with Graves' hyperthyroidism. The CDR3 DNA follows: TGTGCCAGCAGTCCTTCGACAGGGGAGAACACTGAAGCTTTCTTT. This encodes CASSPSTGENTEAFF.